Sequencing of this TCR beta chain was carried out in a study of T cell responses to AZD1222 COVID-19 vaccine. Libraries were prepared by immunoSEQ multiplex PCR; TCRdb keeps only in-frame clonotypes and omits some of them. In the table there are 150,000 or so clones, 93% of which are singletons. The CDR3 spans 14 residues. Germline trimming cut 6 bases from V and 6 bases from J; bases unmatched to any gene: 10. Germline CDR1 LNHDA, CDR2 SQIVND (reference sequence). Study-wide results and limits: With dominance at 160-218 and 743-854, vaccine-associated CD4 TCRs spanned spike. Close to half of spike-specific TCRs reportedly recognize unmutated variant regions. White British ancestry dominated among donors, who included more females, and clonal diversity was possibly underestimated.

A word on this clone: What it recognizes is unknown.

V usage is TRBV19 and J usage is TRBJ2-7, with 8 bases matching TRBD2. Sample: peripheral blood, taken on day 0 of AZD1222 vaccination. This receptor was identified in an adult in good health. The CDR3 DNA reads TGTGCCAGTAGAACCCCCGGGACTAGGGGCGAGCAGTACTTC. This gives the protein CASRTPGTRGEQYF.